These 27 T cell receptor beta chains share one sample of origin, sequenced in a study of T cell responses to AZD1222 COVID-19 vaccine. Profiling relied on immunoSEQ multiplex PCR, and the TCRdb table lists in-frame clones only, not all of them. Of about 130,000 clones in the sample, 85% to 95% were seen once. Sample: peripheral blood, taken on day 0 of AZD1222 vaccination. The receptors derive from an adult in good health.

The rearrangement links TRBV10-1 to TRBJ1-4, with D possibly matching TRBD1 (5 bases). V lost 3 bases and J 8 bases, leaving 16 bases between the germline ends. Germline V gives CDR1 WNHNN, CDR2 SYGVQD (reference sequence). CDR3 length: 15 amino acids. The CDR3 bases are TGCGCCAGCAGTGAAGGGGTGGGTTTTGTAGAAAAACTGTTTTTT. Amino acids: CASSEGVGFVEKLFF.

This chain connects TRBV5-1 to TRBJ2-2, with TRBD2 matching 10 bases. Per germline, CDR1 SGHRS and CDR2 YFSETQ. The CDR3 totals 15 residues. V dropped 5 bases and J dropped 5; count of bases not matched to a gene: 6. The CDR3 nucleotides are TGCGCCAGCAGTAGTAGCGGGAGGAAGACCGGGGAGCTGTTTTTT. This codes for CASSSSGRKTGELFF.

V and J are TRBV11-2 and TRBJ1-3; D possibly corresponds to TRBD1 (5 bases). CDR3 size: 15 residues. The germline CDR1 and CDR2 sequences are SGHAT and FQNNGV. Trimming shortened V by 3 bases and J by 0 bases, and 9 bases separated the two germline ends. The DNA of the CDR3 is TGTGCCAGCAGCTTCGACAGAGCCTCTGGAAACACCATATATTTT. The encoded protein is CASSFDRASGNTIYF.

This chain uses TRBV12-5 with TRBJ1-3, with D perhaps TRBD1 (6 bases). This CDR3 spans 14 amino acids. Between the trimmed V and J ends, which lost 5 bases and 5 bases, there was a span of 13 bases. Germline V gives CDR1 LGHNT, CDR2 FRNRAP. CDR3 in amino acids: CASGPQGPRNTIYF. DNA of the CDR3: TGTGCTAGTGGTCCTCAGGGGCCGAGAAACACCATATATTTT.

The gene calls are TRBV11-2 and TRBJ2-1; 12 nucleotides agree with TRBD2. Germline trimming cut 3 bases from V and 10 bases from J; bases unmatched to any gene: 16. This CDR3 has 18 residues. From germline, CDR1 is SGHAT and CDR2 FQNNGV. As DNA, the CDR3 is TGTGCCAGCAGCTTCTCCCGTTGGACTAGCGGGGCAGGAGGGGAGCAGTTCTTC. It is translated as CASSFSRWTSGAGGEQFF.

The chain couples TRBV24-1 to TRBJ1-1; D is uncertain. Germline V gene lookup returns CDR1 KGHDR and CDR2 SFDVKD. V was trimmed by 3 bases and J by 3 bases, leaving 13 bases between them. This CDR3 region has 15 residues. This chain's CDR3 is CATSDAGSPHTEAFF. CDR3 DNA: TGTGCCACCAGTGATGCGGGCAGCCCCCACACTGAAGCTTTCTTT.

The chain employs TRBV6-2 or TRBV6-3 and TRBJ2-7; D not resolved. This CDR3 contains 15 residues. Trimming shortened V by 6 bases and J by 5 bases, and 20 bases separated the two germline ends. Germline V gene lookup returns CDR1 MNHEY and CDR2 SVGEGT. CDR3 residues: CASSRLQSPPDEQYF. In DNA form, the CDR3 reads TGTGCCAGCAGCCGATTACAGAGTCCCCCCGACGAGCAGTACTTC.

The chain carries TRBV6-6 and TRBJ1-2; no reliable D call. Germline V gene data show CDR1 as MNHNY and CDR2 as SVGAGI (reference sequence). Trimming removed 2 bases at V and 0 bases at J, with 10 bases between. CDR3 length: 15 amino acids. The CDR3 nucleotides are TGTGCCAGCAGTTACATTACACAGTCTAACTATGGCTACACCTTC. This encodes CASSYITQSNYGYTF.

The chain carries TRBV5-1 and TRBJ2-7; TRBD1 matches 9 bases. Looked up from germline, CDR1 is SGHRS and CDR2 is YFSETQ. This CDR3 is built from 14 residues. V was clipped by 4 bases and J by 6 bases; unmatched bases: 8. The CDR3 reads CASSPGQGSSEQYF. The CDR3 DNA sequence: TGCGCCAGCAGCCCTGGACAGGGGTCAAGCGAGCAGTACTTC.

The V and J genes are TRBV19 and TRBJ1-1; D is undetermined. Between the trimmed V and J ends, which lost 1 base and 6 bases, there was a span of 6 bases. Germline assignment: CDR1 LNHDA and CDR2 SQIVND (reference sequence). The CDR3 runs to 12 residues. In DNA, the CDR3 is TGTGCCAGTAGTATAGGGTCGGCTGAAGCTTTCTTT. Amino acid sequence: CASSIGSAEAFF.

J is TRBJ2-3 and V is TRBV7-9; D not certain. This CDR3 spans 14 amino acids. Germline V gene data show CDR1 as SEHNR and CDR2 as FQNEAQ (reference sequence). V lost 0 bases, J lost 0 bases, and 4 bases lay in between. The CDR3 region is CASSLAQSTDTQYF. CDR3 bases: TGTGCCAGCAGCTTAGCTCAGAGCACAGATACGCAGTATTTT.

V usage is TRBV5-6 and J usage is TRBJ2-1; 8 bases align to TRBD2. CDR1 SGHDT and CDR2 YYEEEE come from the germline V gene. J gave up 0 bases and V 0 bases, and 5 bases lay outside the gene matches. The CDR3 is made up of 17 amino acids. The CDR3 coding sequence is TGTGCCAGCAGCTTGGCGGCTAGCGGGCTCTCCTACAATGAGCAGTTCTTC. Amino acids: CASSLAASGLSYNEQFF.

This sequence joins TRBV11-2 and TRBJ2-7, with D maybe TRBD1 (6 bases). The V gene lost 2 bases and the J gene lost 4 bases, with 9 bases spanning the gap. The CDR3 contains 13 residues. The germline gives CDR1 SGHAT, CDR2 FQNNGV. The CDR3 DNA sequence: TGTGCCAGCAGCTTAAACAGGGAATACGAGCAGTACTTC. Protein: CASSLNREYEQYF.

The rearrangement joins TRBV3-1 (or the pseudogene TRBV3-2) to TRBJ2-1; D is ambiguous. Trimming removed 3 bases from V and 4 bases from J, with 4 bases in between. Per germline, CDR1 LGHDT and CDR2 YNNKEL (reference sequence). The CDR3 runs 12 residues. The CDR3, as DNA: TGTGCCAGCAGCCACGATTACAATGAGCAGTTCTTC. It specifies CASSHDYNEQFF.

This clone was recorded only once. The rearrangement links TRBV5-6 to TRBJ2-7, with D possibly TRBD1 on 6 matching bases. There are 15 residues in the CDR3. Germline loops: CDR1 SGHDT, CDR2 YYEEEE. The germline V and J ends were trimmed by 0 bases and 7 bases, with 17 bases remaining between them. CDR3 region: CASSLGGRTPGEQYF. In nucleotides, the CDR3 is TGTGCCAGCAGCTTGGGGGGGCGAACCCCGGGAGAGCAGTACTTC.

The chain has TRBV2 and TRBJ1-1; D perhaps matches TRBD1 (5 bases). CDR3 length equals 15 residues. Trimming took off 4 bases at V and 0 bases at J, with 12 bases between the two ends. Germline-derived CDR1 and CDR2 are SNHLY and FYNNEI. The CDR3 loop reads CASSARQPLNTEAFF. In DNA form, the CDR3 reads TGTGCCAGCAGTGCTAGACAGCCCCTGAACACTGAAGCTTTCTTT. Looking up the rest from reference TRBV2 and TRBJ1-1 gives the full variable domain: EPEVTQTPSHQVTQMGQEVILRCVPISNHLYFYWYRQILGQKVEFLVSFYNNEISEKSEIFDDQFSVERPDGSNFTLKIRSTKLEDSAMYFCASSARQPLNTEAFFGQGTRLTVV.

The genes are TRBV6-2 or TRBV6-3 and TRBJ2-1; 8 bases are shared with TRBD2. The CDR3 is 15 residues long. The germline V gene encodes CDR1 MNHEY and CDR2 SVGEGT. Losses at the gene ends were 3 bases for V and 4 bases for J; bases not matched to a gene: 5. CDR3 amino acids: CASSYQAGAYNEQFF. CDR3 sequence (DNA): TGTGCCAGCAGTTATCAAGCGGGAGCATACAATGAGCAGTTCTTC.

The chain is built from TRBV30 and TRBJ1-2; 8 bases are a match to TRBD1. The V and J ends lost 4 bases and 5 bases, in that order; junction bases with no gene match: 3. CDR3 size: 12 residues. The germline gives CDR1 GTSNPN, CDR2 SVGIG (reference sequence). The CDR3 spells CAWTGGGYGYTF. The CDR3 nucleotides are TGTGCCTGGACAGGGGGCGGGTATGGCTACACCTTC.

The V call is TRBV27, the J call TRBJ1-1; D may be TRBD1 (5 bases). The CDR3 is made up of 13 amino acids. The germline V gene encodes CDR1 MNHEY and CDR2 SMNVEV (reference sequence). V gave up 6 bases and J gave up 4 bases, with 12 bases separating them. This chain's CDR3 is CASRQGGSTEAFF. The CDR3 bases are TGTGCCAGCAGGCAGGGCGGGAGCACTGAAGCTTTCTTT.

The DNA for the CDR3 is TGTGCCAGCAGCCGGGTAGCGGGAGGTGGGACAGATACGCAGTATTTT. This sequence encodes CASSRVAGGGTDTQYF. This chain links TRBV7-3 with TRBJ2-3; TRBD2 agrees at 10 bases. The germline V gene has CDR1 SGHTA and CDR2 FQGTGA. The CDR3 consists of 16 residues. With V trimmed by 5 bases and J by 3 bases, 8 bases remained unmatched.

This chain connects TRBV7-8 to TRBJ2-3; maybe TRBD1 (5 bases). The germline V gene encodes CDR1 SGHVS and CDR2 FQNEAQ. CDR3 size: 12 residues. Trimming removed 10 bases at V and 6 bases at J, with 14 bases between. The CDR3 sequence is CATRRGEDTQYF. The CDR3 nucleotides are TGTGCCACCCGAAGGGGCGAGGATACGCAGTATTTT.

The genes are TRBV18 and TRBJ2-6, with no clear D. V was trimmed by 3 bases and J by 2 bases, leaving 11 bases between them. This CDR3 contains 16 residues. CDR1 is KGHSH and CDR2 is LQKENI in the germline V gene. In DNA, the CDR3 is TGTGCCAGCTCACCCTTGGGGAAGGCTGGGGCCAACGTCCTGACTTTC. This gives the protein CASSPLGKAGANVLTF.

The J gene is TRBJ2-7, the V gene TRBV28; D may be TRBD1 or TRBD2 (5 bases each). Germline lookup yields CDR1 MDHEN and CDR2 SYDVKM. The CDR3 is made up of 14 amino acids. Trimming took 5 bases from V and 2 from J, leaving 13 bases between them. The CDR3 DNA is TGTGCCAGCAGTCCCCTGCAGGGAGCCTACGAGCAGTACTTC. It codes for CASSPLQGAYEQYF.

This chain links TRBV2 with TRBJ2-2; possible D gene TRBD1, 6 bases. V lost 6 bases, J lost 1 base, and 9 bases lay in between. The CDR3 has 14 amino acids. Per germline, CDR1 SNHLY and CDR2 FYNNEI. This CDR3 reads CASRDSLNTGELFF. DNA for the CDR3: TGTGCCAGCAGGGACAGCCTGAACACCGGGGAGCTGTTTTTT.

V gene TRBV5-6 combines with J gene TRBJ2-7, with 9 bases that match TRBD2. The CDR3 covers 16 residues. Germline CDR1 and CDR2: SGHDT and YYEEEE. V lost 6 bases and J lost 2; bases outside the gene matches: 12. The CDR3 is CASTPMGREGTYEQYF. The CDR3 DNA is TGTGCCAGCACCCCGATGGGGCGGGAGGGTACCTACGAGCAGTACTTC.

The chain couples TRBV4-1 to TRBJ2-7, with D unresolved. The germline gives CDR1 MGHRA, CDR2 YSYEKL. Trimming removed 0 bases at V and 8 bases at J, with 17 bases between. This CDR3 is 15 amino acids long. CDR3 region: CASSQEKGTPRQQYF. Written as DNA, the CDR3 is TGCGCCAGCAGCCAAGAAAAGGGTACCCCTCGGCAGCAGTACTTC.

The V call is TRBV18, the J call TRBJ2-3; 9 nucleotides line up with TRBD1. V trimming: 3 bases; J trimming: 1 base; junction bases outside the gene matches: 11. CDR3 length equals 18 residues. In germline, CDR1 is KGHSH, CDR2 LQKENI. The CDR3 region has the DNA TGTGCCAGCTCACCGGGACAGGGTCCCACGGATGGCACAGATACGCAGTATTTT. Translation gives CASSPGQGPTDGTDTQYF. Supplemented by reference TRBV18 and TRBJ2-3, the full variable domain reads NAGVMQNPRHLVRRRGQEARLRCSPMKGHSHVYWYRQLPEEGLKFMVYLQKENIIDESGMPKERFSAEFPKEGPSILRIQQVVRGDSAAYFCASSPGQGPTDGTDTQYFGPGTRLTVL.